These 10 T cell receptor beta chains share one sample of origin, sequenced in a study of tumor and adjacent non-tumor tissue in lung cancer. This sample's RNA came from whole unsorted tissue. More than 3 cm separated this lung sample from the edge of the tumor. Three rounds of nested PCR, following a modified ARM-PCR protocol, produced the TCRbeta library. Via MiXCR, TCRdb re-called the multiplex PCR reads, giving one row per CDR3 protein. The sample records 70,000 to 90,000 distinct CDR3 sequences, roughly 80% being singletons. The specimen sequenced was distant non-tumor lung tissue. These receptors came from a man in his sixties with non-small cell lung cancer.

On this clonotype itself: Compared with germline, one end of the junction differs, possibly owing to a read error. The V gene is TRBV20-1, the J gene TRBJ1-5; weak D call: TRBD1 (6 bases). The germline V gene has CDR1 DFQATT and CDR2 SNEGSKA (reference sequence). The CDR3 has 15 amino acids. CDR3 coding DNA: TGCAGTGCTAGAGATGAATCCGGACAGAATCAGCCTCAGGATTTT. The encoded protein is CSARDESGQNQPQDF.

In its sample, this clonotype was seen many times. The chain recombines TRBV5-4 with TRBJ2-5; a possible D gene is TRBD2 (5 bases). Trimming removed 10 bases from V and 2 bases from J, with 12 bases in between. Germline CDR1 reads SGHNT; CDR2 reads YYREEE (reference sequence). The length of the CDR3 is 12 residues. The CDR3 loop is CAGAREQETQYF. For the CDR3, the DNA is TGTGCCGGAGCGAGGGAACAAGAGACCCAGTACTTC.

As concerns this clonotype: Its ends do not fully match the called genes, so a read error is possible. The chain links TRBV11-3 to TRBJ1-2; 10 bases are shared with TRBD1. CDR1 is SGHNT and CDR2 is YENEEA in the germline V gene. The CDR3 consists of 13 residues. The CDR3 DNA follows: TGTACCAGCAGCGTGGGACAGGGGTGTGGCTACACCTTC. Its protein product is CTSSVGQGCGYTF.

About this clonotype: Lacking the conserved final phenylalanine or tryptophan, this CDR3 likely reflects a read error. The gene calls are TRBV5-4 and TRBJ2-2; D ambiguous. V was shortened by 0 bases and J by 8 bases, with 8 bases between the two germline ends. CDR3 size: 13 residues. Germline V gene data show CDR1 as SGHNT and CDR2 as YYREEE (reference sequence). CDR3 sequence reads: CASSLDAAGELFS. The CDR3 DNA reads TGTGCCAGCAGCTTGGATGCAGCTGGGGAGCTGTTTTCT.

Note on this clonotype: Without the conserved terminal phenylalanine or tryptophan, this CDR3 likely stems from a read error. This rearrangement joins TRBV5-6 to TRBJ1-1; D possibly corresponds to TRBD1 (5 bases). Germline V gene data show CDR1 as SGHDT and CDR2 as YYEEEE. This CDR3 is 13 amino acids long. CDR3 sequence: CAISSLQGSEAFY. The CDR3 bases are TGTGCCATCAGCTCGCTTCAGGGCAGTGAAGCTTTCTAT.

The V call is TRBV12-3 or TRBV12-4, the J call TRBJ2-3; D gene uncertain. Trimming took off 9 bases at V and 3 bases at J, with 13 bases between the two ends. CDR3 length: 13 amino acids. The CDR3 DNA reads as TGTGCCAGTACCCCTGTTAGGACAGATACGCAGTATTTT. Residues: CASTPVRTDTQYF.

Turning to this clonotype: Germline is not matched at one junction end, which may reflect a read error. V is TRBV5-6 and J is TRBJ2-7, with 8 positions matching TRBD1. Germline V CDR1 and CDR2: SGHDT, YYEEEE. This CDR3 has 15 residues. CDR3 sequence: CASSLVGQGVYEEYF. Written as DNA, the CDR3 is TGTGCCAGCAGCTTGGTCGGACAGGGAGTCTACGAGGAGTACTTC.

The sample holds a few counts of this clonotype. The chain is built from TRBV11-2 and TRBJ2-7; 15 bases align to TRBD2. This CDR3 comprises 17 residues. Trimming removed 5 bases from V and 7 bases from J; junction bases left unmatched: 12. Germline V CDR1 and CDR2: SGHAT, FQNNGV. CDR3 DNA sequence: TGTGCCAGCAGCCCCCGGACTAGCGGGAGGGCATTGTGGGAGCAGTACTTC. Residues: CASSPRTSGRALWEQYF.

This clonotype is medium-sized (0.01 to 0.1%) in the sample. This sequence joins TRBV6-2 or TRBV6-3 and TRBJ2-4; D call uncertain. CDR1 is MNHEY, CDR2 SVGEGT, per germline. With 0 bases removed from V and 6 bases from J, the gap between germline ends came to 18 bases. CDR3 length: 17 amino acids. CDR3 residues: CASSYSMAGGTLNIQYF. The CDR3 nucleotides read TGTGCCAGCAGTTACTCGATGGCAGGTGGTACGTTAAACATTCAGTACTTC.

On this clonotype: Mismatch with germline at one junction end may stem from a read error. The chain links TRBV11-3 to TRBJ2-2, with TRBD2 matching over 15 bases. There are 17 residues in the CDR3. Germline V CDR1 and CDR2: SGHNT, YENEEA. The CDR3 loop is CASSRTSGGANTWELVF. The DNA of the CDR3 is TGTGCCAGCAGCCGGACTAGCGGGGGGGCTAACACCTGGGAGCTGGTTTTT.